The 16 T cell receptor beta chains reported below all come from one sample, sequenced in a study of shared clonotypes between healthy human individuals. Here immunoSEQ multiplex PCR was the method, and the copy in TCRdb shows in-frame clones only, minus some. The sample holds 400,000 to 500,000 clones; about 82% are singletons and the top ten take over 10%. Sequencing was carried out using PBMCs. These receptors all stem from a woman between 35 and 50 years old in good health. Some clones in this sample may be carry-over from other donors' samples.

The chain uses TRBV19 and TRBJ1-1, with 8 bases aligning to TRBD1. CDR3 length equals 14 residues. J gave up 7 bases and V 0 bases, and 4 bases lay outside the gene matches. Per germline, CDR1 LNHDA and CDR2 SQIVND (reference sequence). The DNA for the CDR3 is TGTGCCAGTAGTATAGATGGACAGGGATATGAAGCTTTCTTT. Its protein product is CASSIDGQGYEAFF.

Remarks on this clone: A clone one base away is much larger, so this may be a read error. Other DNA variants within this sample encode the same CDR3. The CDR3 sequence: CASSLVTSSTLVDTQYF. CDR3 sequence (DNA): TGTGCCAGCAGCTTAGTAACTAGCTCCACGTTAGTGGATACGCAGTATTTT. The V gene is TRBV7-9, the J gene TRBJ2-3; D may be TRBD2 (6 bases). Germline values: CDR1 SEHNR, CDR2 FQNEAQ (reference sequence). Trimming removed 1 base from V and 6 bases from J, with 20 bases in between. This CDR3 comprises 17 residues.

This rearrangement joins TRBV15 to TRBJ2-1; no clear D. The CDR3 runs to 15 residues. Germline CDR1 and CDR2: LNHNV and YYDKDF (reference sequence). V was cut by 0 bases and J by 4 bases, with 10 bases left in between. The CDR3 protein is CATSRDIAEYNEQFF. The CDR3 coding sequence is TGTGCCACCAGCAGAGATATAGCAGAATACAATGAGCAGTTCTTC.

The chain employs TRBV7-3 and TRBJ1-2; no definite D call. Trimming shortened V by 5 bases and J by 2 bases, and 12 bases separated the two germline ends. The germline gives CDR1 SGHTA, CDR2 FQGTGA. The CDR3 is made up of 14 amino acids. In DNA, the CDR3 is TGTGCCAGCAGCGTAGGCCCAAGCAACTATGGCTACACCTTC. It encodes CASSVGPSNYGYTF.

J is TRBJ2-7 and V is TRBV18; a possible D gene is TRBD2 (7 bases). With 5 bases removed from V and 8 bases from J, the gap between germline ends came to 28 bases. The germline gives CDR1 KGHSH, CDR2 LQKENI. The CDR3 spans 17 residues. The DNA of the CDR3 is TGTGCCAGCTCATCAGGGGAGGGTGTAGGAGTCGGGTCTCAGCAGTACTTC. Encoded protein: CASSSGEGVGVGSQQYF.

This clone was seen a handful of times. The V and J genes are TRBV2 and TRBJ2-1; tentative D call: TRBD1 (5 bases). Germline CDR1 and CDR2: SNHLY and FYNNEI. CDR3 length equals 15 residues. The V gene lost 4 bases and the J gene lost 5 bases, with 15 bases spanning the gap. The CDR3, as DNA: TGTGCCAGCAGTGGAACAGGAGCCCTTAACAATGAGCAGTTCTTC. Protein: CASSGTGALNNEQFF. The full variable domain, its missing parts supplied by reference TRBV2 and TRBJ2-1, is EPEVTQTPSHQVTQMGQEVILRCVPISNHLYFYWYRQILGQKVEFLVSFYNNEISEKSEIFDDQFSVERPDGSNFTLKIRSTKLEDSAMYFCASSGTGALNNEQFFGPGTRLTVL.

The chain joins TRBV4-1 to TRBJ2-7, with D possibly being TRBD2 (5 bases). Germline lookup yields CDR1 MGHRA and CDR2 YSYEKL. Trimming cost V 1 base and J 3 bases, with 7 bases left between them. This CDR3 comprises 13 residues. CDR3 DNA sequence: TGCGCCAGCAGCCAAGCGGGGAACTACGAGCAGTACTTC. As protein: CASSQAGNYEQYF.

Here the CDR3 reads CASSARLAGTDTQYF. For the CDR3, the DNA is TGTGCCAGCAGCGCCAGACTAGCGGGCACAGATACGCAGTATTTT. The chain recombines TRBV7-8 with TRBJ2-3, with 9 positions matching TRBD2. J lost 1 base, V lost 5 bases, and 4 bases had no gene match. Germline V lookup: CDR1 SGHVS, CDR2 FQNEAQ. This CDR3 is 15 amino acids long.

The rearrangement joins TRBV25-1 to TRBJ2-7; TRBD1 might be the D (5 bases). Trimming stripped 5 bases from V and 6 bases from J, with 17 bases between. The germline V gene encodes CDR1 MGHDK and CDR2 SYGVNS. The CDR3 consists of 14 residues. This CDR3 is CASSSNRISGEQYF. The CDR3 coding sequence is TGTGCCAGCAGTTCCAACAGGATTTCGGGCGAGCAGTACTTC.

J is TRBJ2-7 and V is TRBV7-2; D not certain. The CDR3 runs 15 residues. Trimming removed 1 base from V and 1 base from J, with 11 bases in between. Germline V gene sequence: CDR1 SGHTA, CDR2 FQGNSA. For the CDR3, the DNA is TGTGCCAGCAGCTTAGAAGCTAGGGCTTCCTACGAGCAGTACTTC. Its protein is CASSLEARASYEQYF.

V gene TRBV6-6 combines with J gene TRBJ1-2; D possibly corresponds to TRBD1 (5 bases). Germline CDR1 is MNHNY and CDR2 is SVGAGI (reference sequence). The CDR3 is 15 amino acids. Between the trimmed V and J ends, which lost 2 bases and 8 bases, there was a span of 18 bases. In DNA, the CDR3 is TGTGCCAGCAGTTACCCCGGGACTCCCAAGCGAGGCTACACCTTC. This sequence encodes CASSYPGTPKRGYTF.

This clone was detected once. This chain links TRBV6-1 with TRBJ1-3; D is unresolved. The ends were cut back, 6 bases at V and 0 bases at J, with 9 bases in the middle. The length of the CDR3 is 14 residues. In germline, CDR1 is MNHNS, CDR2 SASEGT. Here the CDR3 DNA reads TGTGCCAGCAGCCTACAGAGCTCTGGAAACACCATATATTTT. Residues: CASSLQSSGNTIYF.

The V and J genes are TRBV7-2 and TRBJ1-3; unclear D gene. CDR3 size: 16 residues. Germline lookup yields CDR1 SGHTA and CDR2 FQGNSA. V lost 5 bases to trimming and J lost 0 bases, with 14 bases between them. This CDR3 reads CASSPAGRSSGNTIYF. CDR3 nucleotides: TGTGCCAGCAGCCCAGCAGGACGGAGCTCTGGAAACACCATATATTTT.

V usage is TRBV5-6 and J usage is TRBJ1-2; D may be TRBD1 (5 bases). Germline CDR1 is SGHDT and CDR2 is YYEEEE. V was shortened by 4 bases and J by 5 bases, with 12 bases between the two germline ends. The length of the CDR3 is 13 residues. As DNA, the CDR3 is TGTGCCAGCAGCGGGGGGACGAGGTATGGCTACACCTTC. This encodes CASSGGTRYGYTF.

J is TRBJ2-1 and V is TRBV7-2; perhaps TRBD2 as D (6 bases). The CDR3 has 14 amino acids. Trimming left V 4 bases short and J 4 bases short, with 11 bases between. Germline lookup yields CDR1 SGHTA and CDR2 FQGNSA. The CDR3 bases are TGTGCCAGCAGCTCCCCTGGGAGGTACAATGAGCAGTTCTTC. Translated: CASSSPGRYNEQFF.

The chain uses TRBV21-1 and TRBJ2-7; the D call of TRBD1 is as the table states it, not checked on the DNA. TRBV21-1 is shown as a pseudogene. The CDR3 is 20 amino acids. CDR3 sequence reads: CASSKVGVGRSRDRVHEQYF. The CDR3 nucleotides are TGTGCCAGCAGCAAAGTGGGGGTCGGGCGGTCCAGGGACAGGGTCCACGAGCAGTACTTC.